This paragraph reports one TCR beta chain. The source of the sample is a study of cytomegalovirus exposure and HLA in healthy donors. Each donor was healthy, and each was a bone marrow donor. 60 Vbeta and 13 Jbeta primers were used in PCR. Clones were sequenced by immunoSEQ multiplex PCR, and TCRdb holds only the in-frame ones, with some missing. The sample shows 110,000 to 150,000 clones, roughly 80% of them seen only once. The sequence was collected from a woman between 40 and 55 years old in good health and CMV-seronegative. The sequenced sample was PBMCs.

CDR3 residues: CASSIVVYSPWGYTF. In DNA, the CDR3 is TGTGCCAGTAGTATTGTCGTTTACAGTCCTTGGGGCTACACCTTC. The rearrangement uses TRBV19 and TRBJ1-2; D unresolved. V was clipped by 3 bases and J by 8 bases, with 19 bases between them. Germline V gene sequence: CDR1 LNHDA, CDR2 SQIVND (reference sequence). The CDR3 has 15 amino acids. Full variable domain (missing parts from reference TRBV19 and TRBJ1-2): DGGITQSPKYLFRKEGQNVTLSCEQNLNHDAMYWYRQDPGQGLRLIYYSQIVNDFQKGDIAEGYSVSREKKESFPLTVTSAQKNPTAFYLCASSIVVYSPWGYTFGSGTRLTVV.